What follows are 23 T cell receptor beta chains derived from one specimen sequenced in a study of early T cells in non-severe SARS-CoV-2 infection. TCRdb processed the 5' RACE reads anew with MiXCR; each CDR3 protein has one entry. Altogether tens of thousands of distinct CDR3 sequences are present, over 5% being singletons, with the ten largest covering approximately 6%. The sequencing input was whole blood. These receptors originate from an adult who was a healthcare worker with PCR-confirmed SARS-CoV-2 infection or an uninfected control (not recorded which).

There are many counts of this clonotype. This rearrangement joins TRBV28 to TRBJ2-7; no firm D call. This CDR3 has 14 amino acids. The V end was cut by 4 bases, the J end by 3 bases, with 13 bases between. Germline loops: CDR1 MDHEN, CDR2 SYDVKM. The CDR3 nucleotides read TGTGCCAGCAGTTCCGGTGGTTGGGACTACGAGCAGTACTTC. This encodes CASSSGGWDYEQYF.

This clonotype showed up many times. This rearrangement joins TRBV20-1 to TRBJ2-3, with 9 bases matching TRBD2. The CDR3 covers 13 residues. The V gene's germline CDR1 is DFQATT and CDR2 SNEGSKA (reference sequence). Trimming removed 8 bases from V and 4 bases from J; junction bases left unmatched: 7. The CDR3 sequence: CSKSGRSPDTQYF. For the CDR3, the DNA is TGCAGTAAGAGCGGGAGGTCGCCAGATACGCAGTATTTT.

The sample holds many counts of this clonotype. The chain uses TRBV5-1 and TRBJ1-2, with TRBD1 as a possible D gene (6 bases). Per the germline V gene, CDR1 is SGHRS and CDR2 is YFSETQ. There are 15 residues in the CDR3. V was pared by 2 bases and J by 4 bases, with 15 bases between. CDR3 sequence (DNA): TGCGCCAGCAGCTTCCGACAGGTGAGAGTCTATGGCTACACCTTC. It specifies CASSFRQVRVYGYTF.

This clonotype showed up many times. The chain has TRBV18 and TRBJ1-1, with D tentatively TRBD1 (5 bases). The CDR3 has 14 amino acids. Germline V gene sequence: CDR1 KGHSH, CDR2 LQKENI. V was clipped by 2 bases and J by 2 bases, with 9 bases between them. The CDR3 region is CASSPADSNTEAFF. The CDR3 bases are TGTGCCAGCTCACCAGCCGACAGTAACACTGAAGCTTTCTTT.

This clonotype was detected many times. This sequence joins TRBV28 and TRBJ1-5, with 7 nucleotides matching TRBD1. The CDR3 runs to 16 residues. V lost 6 bases to trimming and J lost 0 bases; unmatched junction nucleotides: 8. Germline V gene lookup returns CDR1 MDHEN and CDR2 SYDVKM. CDR3 amino acids: CASRPTGRGSNQPQHF. The CDR3 nucleotides are TGTGCCAGCAGGCCGACAGGGAGAGGTAGCAATCAGCCCCAGCATTTT.

By frequency in the sample, this clonotype is medium-sized (0.01 to 0.1%). The chain is built from TRBV27 and TRBJ2-3, with D perhaps given as TRBD1 or TRBD2 (5 bases each). Germline V gene lookup returns CDR1 MNHEY and CDR2 SMNVEV (reference sequence). CDR3 length equals 15 residues. V was pared by 4 bases and J by 1 base, with 12 bases between. The CDR3 DNA reads as TGTGCCAGCAGTTCCGTCCGGGACGGCACAGATACGCAGTATTTT. Protein sequence: CASSSVRDGTDTQYF.

This clonotype came up many times. The chain is built from TRBV5-1 and TRBJ2-1; D might be TRBD2 (6 bases). V dropped 4 bases and J dropped 7 bases, with 12 bases sitting between them. The germline gives CDR1 SGHRS, CDR2 YFSETQ. The length of the CDR3 is 13 residues. Here the CDR3 DNA reads TGCGCCAGCAGCGCGGGACTTTTAAATGAGCAGTTCTTC. Translated: CASSAGLLNEQFF.

This clonotype was counted between two and nine times. The chain combines TRBV3-1 with TRBJ1-1; 8 bases match TRBD1. With V trimmed by 5 bases and J by 2 bases, 10 bases remained unmatched. Looked up from germline, CDR1 is LGHDT and CDR2 is YNNKEL (reference sequence). CDR3 length equals 16 residues. The CDR3 here is CASSGTGTGPNTEAFF. The CDR3 bases are TGTGCCAGCAGCGGGACCGGGACAGGTCCCAACACTGAAGCTTTCTTT.

There are many counts of this clonotype. The CDR3: CASSPDRNEQFF. The DNA of the CDR3 is TGTGCCAGCAGTCCGGACAGAAATGAGCAGTTCTTC. V and J are TRBV25-1 and TRBJ2-1, with D possibly matching TRBD1 (6 bases). Trimming shortened V by 5 bases and J by 7 bases, and 9 bases separated the two germline ends. This CDR3 has 12 amino acids. CDR1 MGHDK and CDR2 SYGVNS come from the germline V gene.

This clonotype was seen a few times. The rearrangement links TRBV7-2 to TRBJ2-1; D perhaps matches TRBD2 (6 bases). The CDR3 is 14 amino acids. V gave up 4 bases and J gave up 7 bases, with 14 bases separating them. Germline-derived CDR1 and CDR2 are SGHTA and FQGNSA. The CDR3 spells CASSWGDSRNEQFF. Written as DNA, the CDR3 is TGTGCCAGCAGCTGGGGGGACTCCCGGAATGAGCAGTTCTTC.

In this sample, this clonotype turned up a few times. This chain connects TRBV6-6 to TRBJ1-3, with D maybe TRBD1 (5 bases). V was trimmed by 6 bases and J by 4 bases, leaving 19 bases between them. In germline, CDR1 is MNHNY, CDR2 SVGAGI (reference sequence). The CDR3 consists of 16 residues. CDR3: CASSNQAGYSGNTIYF. The CDR3 DNA reads as TGTGCCAGCAGCAATCAGGCAGGGTACTCAGGAAACACCATATATTTT.

The chain carries TRBV28 and TRBJ2-7; D is tentatively TRBD1 or TRBD2 (5 bases each). V lost 3 bases and J 0 bases, leaving 12 bases between the germline ends. The length of the CDR3 is 15 residues. The germline V gene has CDR1 MDHEN and CDR2 SYDVKM. CDR3 in DNA: TGTGCCAGCAGTTTGAGGGGACCGCTCTCCTACGAGCAGTACTTC. The encoded protein is CASSLRGPLSYEQYF.

This clonotype was counted many times. This rearrangement joins TRBV30 to TRBJ2-3, with D maybe TRBD1 (6 bases). This CDR3 has 13 residues. CDR1 and CDR2 (germline): GTSNPN, SVGIG (reference sequence). V dropped 0 bases and J dropped 6 bases, with 10 bases sitting between them. CDR3 amino acids: CAWSVQGADTQYF. CDR3 bases: TGTGCCTGGAGTGTACAGGGCGCGGATACGCAGTATTTT.

This chain uses TRBV29-1 with TRBJ2-1; weak D call: TRBD1 (5 bases). The V gene's germline CDR1 is SQVTM and CDR2 ANQGSEA. The CDR3 length is 13 residues. V lost 0 bases and J 10 bases, leaving 13 bases between the germline ends. CDR3 DNA: TGCAGCGTTGAAGATCAAGGGGCAGGCGAGCAGTTCTTC. It translates to CSVEDQGAGEQFF.

This clonotype was detected many times. The rearrangement joins TRBV18 to TRBJ1-3; D perhaps matches TRBD1 (5 bases). Trimming pared 3 bases from V and 0 bases from J, leaving 9 bases between. Germline CDR1 reads KGHSH; CDR2 reads LQKENI. The CDR3 extends over 15 amino acids. CDR3 protein: CASSPPTGSGNTIYF. The DNA of the CDR3 is TGTGCCAGCTCACCGCCAACAGGCTCTGGAAACACCATATATTTT.

The CDR3: CASSSEGTKGEKLFF. CDR3 nucleotide sequence: TGCGCCAGCAGCTCGGAGGGGACTAAGGGTGAAAAACTGTTTTTT. V usage is TRBV5-1 and J usage is TRBJ1-4; D might be TRBD1 (5 bases). The CDR3 loop spans 15 amino acids. V was trimmed by 3 bases and J by 7 bases, leaving 16 bases between them. Germline V lookup: CDR1 SGHRS, CDR2 YFSETQ.

This clonotype was found many times. CDR3 DNA sequence: TGTGCCAGCAGTTTGAGTGGATCACTAGAGACCCAGTACTTC. Protein: CASSLSGSLETQYF. The chain joins TRBV12-3 or TRBV12-4 to TRBJ2-5, with no clear D. The CDR3 runs 14 residues. V gave up 3 bases and J gave up 4 bases, with 12 bases separating them.

This clonotype was observed many times. The gene calls are TRBV28 and TRBJ2-3; 8 bases line up with TRBD2. Germline lookup yields CDR1 MDHEN and CDR2 SYDVKM. The CDR3 covers 15 residues. Trimming removed 6 bases from V and 3 bases from J; junction bases left unmatched: 8. The CDR3 nucleotides are TGTGCCAGCAGAAAAGCGGGAGAGGGGACAGATACGCAGTATTTT. Translation: CASRKAGEGTDTQYF.

This clonotype was observed many times. The gene calls are TRBV27 and TRBJ2-7, with a weak D call TRBD1 (6 bases). The V and J ends lost 8 bases and 6 bases respectively, with 17 bases between them. CDR3 length: 13 residues. CDR1 is MNHEY and CDR2 is SMNVEV in the germline V gene (reference sequence). The CDR3 coding sequence is TGTGCCAGCGCACCAAACAGGGATGGCGAGCAGTACTTC. As protein: CASAPNRDGEQYF.

The genes are TRBV6-2 or TRBV6-3 and TRBJ2-1; TRBD1 or TRBD2 may be the D gene (6 bases each). Germline-derived CDR1 and CDR2 are MNHEY and SVGEGT. CDR3 length: 16 amino acids. V lost 5 bases and J lost 7, with 21 bases in between. The CDR3 protein is CASSQTGGLSRNEQFF. Written as DNA, the CDR3 is TGTGCCAGCAGTCAGACAGGAGGGTTAAGTAGGAATGAGCAGTTCTTC.

The table lists this clonotype with many counts. The CDR3 region is CASSPTPGNEQFF. The CDR3, as DNA: TGTGCCAGCAGCCCTACGCCCGGGAATGAGCAGTTCTTC. The gene calls are TRBV7-2 and TRBJ2-1, with no clear D. Trimming removed 5 bases from V and 7 bases from J, with 12 bases in between. The germline CDR1 and CDR2 sequences are SGHTA and FQGNSA. The CDR3 loop spans 13 amino acids.

V usage is TRBV4-2 and J usage is TRBJ1-2; tentative D call: TRBD1 (5 bases). Trimming took 1 base from V and 3 from J, leaving 9 bases between them. The CDR3 totals 14 residues. Germline CDR1 reads LGHNA; CDR2 reads YNFKEQ. In DNA form, the CDR3 reads TGTGCCAGCAGCCAAGCAGGGATTGACTATGGCTACACCTTC. Encoded protein: CASSQAGIDYGYTF.

The table lists this clonotype with a few counts. This chain links TRBV6-2 or TRBV6-3 with TRBJ2-7; TRBD2 matches 8 bases. The CDR3 extends over 15 amino acids. From germline, CDR1 is MNHEY and CDR2 SVGEGT. V dropped 7 bases and J dropped 0; count of bases not matched to a gene: 8. CDR3 DNA sequence: TGTGCCAGCACCCGAGCGGGGGCGAGCTCCTACGAGCAGTACTTC. Its protein is CASTRAGASSYEQYF.